This T cell receptor (beta chain) was observed in a study of T cell repertoires in cytomegalovirus infection. Regarding the study as a whole: In two of eight donors, the top clonotype was HLA-C-restricted CMV-specific. The cumulative frequency of public TCR beta families identified carriers of CMV plus the relevant HLA.

TCRdb passed the reads through MiXCR, listing each CDR3 protein once. In the table there are about 330,000 distinct CDR3 sequences, approximately 35% of which are singletons. This clonotype was seen a few times. Antigen specificity is unknown. In germline, CDR1 is LNHDA, CDR2 SQIVND (reference sequence). There are 16 residues in the CDR3. V was cut by 3 bases and J by 0 bases, with 12 bases left in between. Source: cultured PBMCs, taken from culture after CMV antigen stimulation. The chain is built from TRBV19 and TRBJ1-3; possible D gene TRBD1, 6 bases. The origin of this receptor is a human donor in good health (CMV status not recorded). Some clones in this sample may be carry-over from other donors' samples. The CDR3 DNA reads TGTGCCAGTAGTATGATACAGGGACCCTCTGGAAACACCATATATTTT. As protein: CASSMIQGPSGNTIYF.